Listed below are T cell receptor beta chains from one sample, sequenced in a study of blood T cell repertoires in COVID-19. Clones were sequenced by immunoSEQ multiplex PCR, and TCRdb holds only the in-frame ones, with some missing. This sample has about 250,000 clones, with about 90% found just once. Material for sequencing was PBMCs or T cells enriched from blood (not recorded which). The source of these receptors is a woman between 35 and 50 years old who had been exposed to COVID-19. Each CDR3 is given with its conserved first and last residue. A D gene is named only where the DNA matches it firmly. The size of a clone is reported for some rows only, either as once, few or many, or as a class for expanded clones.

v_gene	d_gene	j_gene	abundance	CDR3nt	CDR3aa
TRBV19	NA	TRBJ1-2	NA	TGTGCCAGTAGTCTTTGGGGGGGACTCCTGAGAGGCTACACCTTC	CASSLWGGLLRGYTF
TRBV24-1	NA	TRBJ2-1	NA	TGTGCCACCAGTGATTTCAAGAGAGGAACCTACAATGAGCAGTTCTTC	CATSDFKRGTYNEQFF
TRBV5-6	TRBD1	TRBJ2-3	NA	TGTGCCAGCAGCCCCACGGACAGGGATACGCAGTATTTT	CASSPTDRDTQYF
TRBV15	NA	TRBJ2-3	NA	TGTGCCACCAGCCTCGGTGCAGATACGCAGTATTTT	CATSLGADTQYF
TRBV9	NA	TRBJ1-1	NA	TGTGCCAGCAGCGGGTCCGGGGGGATCGATTTT	CASSGSGGIDF
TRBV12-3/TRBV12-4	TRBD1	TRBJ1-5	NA	TGTGCCAGCAATTCGACAGGGAATCAGCCCCAGCATTTT	CASNSTGNQPQHF
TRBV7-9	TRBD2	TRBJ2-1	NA	TGTGCCAGCAAAGTCGGGAGGCGGGAGCAGTTCTTC	CASKVGRREQFF
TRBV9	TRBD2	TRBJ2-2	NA	TGTGCCAGCAGCATTCGGACTAGCGGGAACACCGGGGAGCTGTTTTTT	CASSIRTSGNTGELFF
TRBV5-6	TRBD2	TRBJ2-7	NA	TGTGCCAGCAGCTTGAGGAGGACTAGCGGCTACGAGCAGTACTTC	CASSLRRTSGYEQYF
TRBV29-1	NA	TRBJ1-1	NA	TGCAGCGCCCAGCGGCGCCTGAACACTGAAGCTTTCTTT	CSAQRRLNTEAFF
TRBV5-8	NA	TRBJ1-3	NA	TGTGCCAGCAGCTCCTCCCATCTTGCCCTATTAAACACCATATATTTT	CASSSSHLALLNTIYF
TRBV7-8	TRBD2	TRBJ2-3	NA	TGTGCCAGCAGCTTAGAACTAGCGGGGCTCACAGATACGCAGTATTTT	CASSLELAGLTDTQYF
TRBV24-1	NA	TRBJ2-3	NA	TGTGCCACCAGTGTAACAGCGGCGCCTAGAGATACGCAGTATTTT	CATSVTAAPRDTQYF
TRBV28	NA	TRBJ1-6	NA	TGTGCCAGCAGTTTAGCCAGGGATAATTCACCCCTCCACTTT	CASSLARDNSPLHF
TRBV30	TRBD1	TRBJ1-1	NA	TGTGCCTGGTGCCGGGACAGTATGTGCACTGAAGCTTTCTTT	CAWCRDSMCTEAFF
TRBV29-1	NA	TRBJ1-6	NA	TGCAGCGTTGGAACAGGAGTTTATAATTCACCCCTCCACTTT	CSVGTGVYNSPLHF
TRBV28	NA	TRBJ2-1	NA	TGTGCCAGCAGTTCGGCGGGGACTGGCCTCTACAATGAGCAGTTCTTC	CASSSAGTGLYNEQFF
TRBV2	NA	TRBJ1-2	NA	TGTGCCAGCAGCGTCTCGCGGGGTCAAGGCTACACCTTC	CASSVSRGQGYTF
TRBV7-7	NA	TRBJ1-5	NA	TGTGCTAGCAACGGCGGCTGGGGCGGCAATCAGCCCCAGCATTTT	CASNGGWGGNQPQHF
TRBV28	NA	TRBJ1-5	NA	TGTGCCAGCAGTTTTTTACAGGGAGGGATAAGCAATCAGCCCCAGCATTTT	CASSFLQGGISNQPQHF
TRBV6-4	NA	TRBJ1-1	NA	TGTGCCAGCAGCCGACAGCTCGGGACTGAAGCTTTCTTT	CASSRQLGTEAFF
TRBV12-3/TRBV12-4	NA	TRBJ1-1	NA	TGTGCCAGCAGCCGAGCTGAACAGACTGAAGCTTTCTTT	CASSRAEQTEAFF
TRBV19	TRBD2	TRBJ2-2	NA	TGTGCCAGTAGTCAGACTAGCGGGAGGCCCGGAACCGGGGAGCTGTTTTTT	CASSQTSGRPGTGELFF
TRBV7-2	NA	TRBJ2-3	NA	TGTGCCAGCAGCTTAGTGCAGGGCGCAGATACGCAGTATTTT	CASSLVQGADTQYF
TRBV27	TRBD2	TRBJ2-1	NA	TGTGCCAGCAGGGAGGGGGGATCCCTAGCGGGACTTTACAATGAGCAGTTCTTC	CASREGGSLAGLYNEQFF
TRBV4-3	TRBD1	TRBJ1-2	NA	TGCGCCAGCAGCCAATCACAGGGGCTCCCTAACTATGGCTACACCTTC	CASSQSQGLPNYGYTF
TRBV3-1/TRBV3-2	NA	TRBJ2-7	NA	TGTGCCAGCCGAAACAGCCGTTACGAGCAGTACTTC	CASRNSRYEQYF
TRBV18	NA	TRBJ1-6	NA	TGTGCCAGCTCACCGGGGATCCCTGGGGCGGATAATTCACCCCTCCACTTT	CASSPGIPGADNSPLHF
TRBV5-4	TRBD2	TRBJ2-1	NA	TGTGCCAGCAGCTTCTGGACTAGCGGGGGGGGAGATGAGCAGTTCTTC	CASSFWTSGGGDEQFF
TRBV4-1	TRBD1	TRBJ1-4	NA	TGCGCCAGCAGCCGTACACAGGGGGCGGCTAATGAAAAACTGTTTTTT	CASSRTQGAANEKLFF
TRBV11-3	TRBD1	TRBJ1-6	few	TGTGCCAGCAGAGACAGGGGTCTTGATAATTCACCCCTCCACTTT	CASRDRGLDNSPLHF
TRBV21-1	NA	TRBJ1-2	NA	TGTGCCAGCAGCAACGAAAATGCCCGACAGACCTATGGCTACACCTTC	CASSNENARQTYGYTF
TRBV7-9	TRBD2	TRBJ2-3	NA	TGTGCCAGCAGCCCGGGACTAGAAAAATATACGCAGTATTTT	CASSPGLEKYTQYF
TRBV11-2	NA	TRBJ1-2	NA	TGTGCCAGCAGCCTCGGGACACAACCCTATGGCTACACCTTC	CASSLGTQPYGYTF
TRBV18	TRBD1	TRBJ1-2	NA	TGTGCCAGCTCACCAGAGTCCCGGGACAGGGTTTTGGGTGGCTACACCTTC	CASSPESRDRVLGGYTF
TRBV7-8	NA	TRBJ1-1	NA	TGTGCCAGCAGCTTTACAGGGAACACTGAAGCTTTCTTT	CASSFTGNTEAFF
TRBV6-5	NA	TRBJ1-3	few	TGTGCCAGCAGCCCCGACACTGGAAACACCATATATTTT	CASSPDTGNTIYF
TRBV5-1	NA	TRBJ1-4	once	TGCGCCAGCAGCTTGGCCGGGTCTAATGAAAAACTGTTTTTT	CASSLAGSNEKLFF
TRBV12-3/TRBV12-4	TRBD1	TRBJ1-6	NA	TGTGCCAGCAGACGGGACAGGGGATCACCCCTCCACTTT	CASRRDRGSPLHF
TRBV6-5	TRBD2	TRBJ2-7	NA	TGTGCCAGCAGGGACCGGGGGGGGTCCTACGAGCAGTACTTC	CASRDRGGSYEQYF
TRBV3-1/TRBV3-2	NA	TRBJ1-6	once	TGTGCCAGCAGCCAAGGGAGGCCCAGGGGCAATTCACCCCTCCACTTT	CASSQGRPRGNSPLHF
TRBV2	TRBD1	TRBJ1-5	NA	TGTGCCAGCAGTGCCCGGACAGGGGGACTGCCCCAGCATTTT	CASSARTGGLPQHF
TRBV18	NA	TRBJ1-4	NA	TGTGCCAGCTCACCTAAAGAGACAATTCGGGGTGAAAAACTGTTTTTT	CASSPKETIRGEKLFF
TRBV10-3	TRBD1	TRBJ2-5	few	TGTGCCATCAGTGAGCAACCTGGGACAGGGGGAGGGACCCAGTACTTC	CAISEQPGTGGGTQYF
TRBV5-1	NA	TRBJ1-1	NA	TGCGCCAGCAGCTTGGGTCGGGGGAACACTGAAGCTTTCTTT	CASSLGRGNTEAFF
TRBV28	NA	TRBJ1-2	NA	TGTGCCAGCAGTTCACTCCAGGGATATGGCTACACCTTC	CASSSLQGYGYTF
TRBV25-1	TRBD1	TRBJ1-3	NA	TGTGCCAGCAGTGAAGACAAGGGACAGCGCGACACCATATATTTT	CASSEDKGQRDTIYF
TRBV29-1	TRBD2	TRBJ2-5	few	TGCGGCAACTTGGGCCCTAGCGGGGGCCTGCAAGAGACCCAGTACTTC	CGNLGPSGGLQETQYF
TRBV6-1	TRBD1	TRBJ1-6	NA	TGTGCCAGCAGTGACCTGGACAGGGTGAGGGACTCCTATAATTCACCCCTCCACTTT	CASSDLDRVRDSYNSPLHF